What follows are 17 T cell receptor beta chains derived from one specimen sequenced in a study of CD8 T cells in ankylosing spondylitis. In TCRdb, the 5' RACE reads were re-called with MiXCR into one record per CDR3 protein. Of roughly 150,000 distinct CDR3 sequences in the sample, roughly 10% are singletons; the top ten hold about 14%. What was sequenced was blood, either unsorted or a sorted T cell fraction (not recorded which). The receptors originated from a female donor with ankylosing spondylitis or in good health (not recorded which).

This clonotype was detected many times. This sequence joins TRBV4-2 and TRBJ2-7; no clear D gene. Germline V gene lookup returns CDR1 LGHNA and CDR2 YNFKEQ. The CDR3 has 12 residues. V dropped 0 bases and J dropped 1 base, with 1 base sitting between them. The CDR3 DNA reads as TGTGCCAGCAGCCAAGATTCCTACGAGCAGTACTTC. It specifies CASSQDSYEQYF.

The CDR3 spells CASSRPSGRAYNEQFF. The DNA for the CDR3 is TGTGCCAGCAGTCGTCCTAGCGGGAGGGCATACAATGAGCAGTTCTTC. The chain is built from TRBV7-9 and TRBJ2-1; 12 bases match TRBD2. The CDR3 totals 16 residues. Losses at the gene ends were 6 bases for V and 4 bases for J; bases not matched to a gene: 7. The V gene's germline CDR1 is SEHNR and CDR2 FQNEAQ (reference sequence).

The chain links TRBV12-3 or TRBV12-4 to TRBJ2-6; D may be TRBD2 (5 bases). The CDR3 has 15 amino acids. Trimming cost V 8 bases and J 1 base, with 12 bases left between them. This chain's CDR3 is CASLEEGSGANVLTF. In DNA, the CDR3 is TGTGCCAGCTTGGAAGAGGGATCTGGGGCCAACGTCCTGACTTTC.

This clonotype appeared a few times. The chain couples TRBV13 to TRBJ2-1; TRBD2 aligns across 11 bases. The CDR3 spans 16 residues. J lost 5 bases, V lost 5 bases, and 8 bases had no gene match. Germline CDR1 PRHDT, CDR2 FYEKMQ (reference sequence). The DNA of the CDR3 is TGTGCCAGCAGCCCGCTGGGGACTAGCGGACACAATGAGCAGTTCTTC. Encoded protein: CASSPLGTSGHNEQFF. The full variable domain, in which reference TRBV13 and TRBJ2-1 provide the parts outside the CDR3, is AAGVIQSPRHLIKEKRETATLKCYPIPRHDTVYWYQQGPGQDPQFLISFYEKMQSDKGSIPDRFSAQQFSDYHSELNMSSLELGDSALYFCASSPLGTSGHNEQFFGPGTRLTVL.

This clonotype was picked up a small number of times. The V and J genes are TRBV5-5 and TRBJ2-7; D uncertain. V lost 2 bases and J lost 3, with 9 bases in between. The CDR3 runs 13 residues. Germline CDR1 is SGHKS and CDR2 is YYEKEE (reference sequence). DNA of the CDR3: TGTGCCAGCAGCTTAATTCCGGGCTACGAGCAGTACTTC. Protein: CASSLIPGYEQYF.

In DNA, the CDR3 is TGTGCCAGCAGCCACGGACTAGCGGGAGGGCGCCCCCCCTACGAGCAGTACTTC. Protein product: CASSHGLAGGRPPYEQYF. This rearrangement joins TRBV14 to TRBJ2-7; TRBD2 matches 15 bases. From germline, CDR1 is SGHDN and CDR2 FVKESK. The CDR3 consists of 18 residues. With 3 bases clipped from V and 2 bases from J, the junction kept 8 bases outside the gene matches.

This clonotype occurred a few times. The chain links TRBV27 to TRBJ2-7; 9 bases line up with TRBD1. After removal of 8 bases from V and 2 bases from J, the junction contained 10 bases not matched to a gene. The CDR3 runs to 15 residues. CDR1 is MNHEY, CDR2 SMNVEV, per germline (reference sequence). CDR3 sequence reads: CASGWSGTGTYEQYF. DNA of the CDR3: TGTGCCAGCGGGTGGTCCGGGACAGGGACCTACGAGCAGTACTTC.

Many counts were recorded for this clonotype. The chain recombines TRBV29-1 with TRBJ1-3, with D uncertain. The V and J ends lost 5 bases and 0 bases respectively, with 17 bases between them. The CDR3 spans 16 residues. Germline assignment: CDR1 SQVTM and CDR2 ANQGSEA. CDR3 loop: CSVTSLTTSSGNTIYF. The CDR3 bases are TGCAGCGTTACTTCCTTGACAACCAGCTCTGGAAACACCATATATTTT.

This clonotype occurred a few times. V and J are TRBV6-2 or TRBV6-3 and TRBJ1-2; D unresolved. The CDR3 has 13 amino acids. V was cut by 6 bases and J by 4 bases, with 12 bases left in between. The germline CDR1 and CDR2 sequences are MNHEY and SVGEGT. This CDR3 is CASSPSGIYGYTF. The CDR3 DNA is TGTGCCAGCAGCCCCAGTGGGATCTATGGCTACACCTTC.

This clonotype has ten or more counts. As DNA, the CDR3 is TGTGCCAGCAGCTTAGGGGAGTATAGCAATCAGCCCCAGCATTTT. Encoded protein: CASSLGEYSNQPQHF. The V call is TRBV7-8, the J call TRBJ1-5, with D uncertain. Germline V gives CDR1 SGHVS, CDR2 FQNEAQ. The V and J ends lost 1 base and 0 bases respectively, with 7 bases between them. This CDR3 spans 15 amino acids.

This clonotype was found many times. The chain uses TRBV10-2 and TRBJ1-5; 8 bases align to TRBD1. Trimming removed 5 bases from V and 2 bases from J; junction bases left unmatched: 5. This CDR3 spans 15 amino acids. CDR1 WSHSY and CDR2 SAAADI come from the germline V gene. The CDR3 DNA sequence: TGCGCCAGCAGTACAGGGGGAGGGGGCAATCAGCCCCAGCATTTT. Translation: CASSTGGGGNQPQHF.

The chain combines TRBV12-5 with TRBJ1-2; 8 nucleotides agree with TRBD1. Per germline, CDR1 LGHNT and CDR2 FRNRAP. The CDR3 runs to 15 residues. V lost 1 base, J lost 5 bases, and 6 bases stayed unmatched. CDR3 region: CASGLATGVIYGYTF. In DNA form, the CDR3 reads TGTGCTAGTGGTTTGGCGACAGGGGTTATTTATGGCTACACCTTC.

This clonotype was seen only a few times. The genes are TRBV24-1 and TRBJ2-3; 7 bases map to TRBD1. The V gene end was trimmed by 4 bases and the J gene end by 5 bases; junction bases not matched to a gene: 11. CDR1 is KGHDR, CDR2 SFDVKD, per germline. The CDR3 totals 16 residues. CDR3 residues: CATSDPPGTERDTQYF. The CDR3 DNA reads as TGTGCCACCAGTGACCCCCCGGGGACAGAAAGAGATACGCAGTATTTT.

The chain links TRBV11-2 to TRBJ2-1; D remains unclear. The CDR3 has 14 residues. V lost 1 base, J lost 9 bases, and 13 bases lay in between. CDR1 and CDR2 from the germline V gene are SGHAT and FQNNGV. The CDR3 loop is CASSLVARPGEQFF. The CDR3 DNA is TGTGCCAGCAGCTTAGTCGCCCGACCCGGTGAGCAGTTCTTC.

This clonotype was observed a handful of times. V and J are TRBV7-8 and TRBJ2-3; 8 bases are shared with TRBD2. This CDR3 region has 16 residues. CDR1 is SGHVS, CDR2 FQNEAQ, per germline. V shed 5 bases, J shed 2 bases, and the junction held 9 bases outside the gene matches. As DNA, the CDR3 is TGTGCCAGCAGCCGACGGGGGGGGAAACACACAGATACGCAGTATTTT. Protein sequence: CASSRRGGKHTDTQYF.

The chain links TRBV7-8 to TRBJ2-1; D perhaps matches TRBD1 (6 bases). The V end was cut by 6 bases, the J end by 6 bases, with 9 bases between. Germline V gene sequence: CDR1 SGHVS, CDR2 FQNEAQ. This CDR3 contains 12 residues. This CDR3 is CASRTQGNEQFF. As DNA, the CDR3 is TGTGCCAGCAGGACACAGGGCAATGAGCAGTTCTTC.

In this sample, this clonotype turned up a few times. This chain links TRBV2 with TRBJ2-1, with TRBD2 matching over 9 bases. The germline gives CDR1 SNHLY, CDR2 FYNNEI. The CDR3 spans 18 residues. J gave up 4 bases and V 7 bases, and 17 bases lay outside the gene matches. The CDR3 DNA reads as TGTGCCAGCATGATGACGCGGGAGGGGTGGTTAAGGTACAATGAGCAGTTCTTC. This encodes CASMMTREGWLRYNEQFF.